These 28 T cell receptor beta chains were all obtained from the same sample, sequenced in a study of cytomegalovirus exposure and HLA in healthy donors. The primer mix had 60 Vbeta and 13 Jbeta primers. Here immunoSEQ multiplex PCR was the method, and the copy in TCRdb shows in-frame clones only, minus some. The sample carries some 110,000 clones, 75% to 85% recorded once. Sequencing was done on a sample of PBMCs. Every receptor here comes from a man under 40 in good health and CMV-seropositive.

The chain recombines TRBV2 with TRBJ2-5; weak D call: TRBD1 (7 bases). The germline V and J ends were trimmed by 5 bases and 2 bases, with 12 bases remaining between them. Germline loops: CDR1 SNHLY, CDR2 FYNNEI. CDR3 length: 14 amino acids. The CDR3 here is CASSSQGTQETQYF. The CDR3 region has the DNA TGTGCCAGCAGTTCACAGGGGACTCAAGAGACCCAGTACTTC.

The chain links TRBV9 to TRBJ2-1, with D possibly TRBD2 on 5 matching bases. Per the germline V gene, CDR1 is SGDLS and CDR2 is YYNGEE. The CDR3 totals 15 residues. V was clipped by 0 bases and J by 4 bases, with 11 bases between them. CDR3 sequence reads: CASSVGAAVYNEQFF. In nucleotides, the CDR3 is TGTGCCAGCAGCGTAGGAGCGGCCGTTTACAATGAGCAGTTCTTC.

CDR3 region: CASSPINGGQGAGNTIYF. The DNA for the CDR3 is TGTGCCAGCAGCCCCATAAACGGGGGACAGGGGGCTGGAAACACCATATATTTT. The chain recombines TRBV4-2 with TRBJ1-3, with 11 bases lining up with TRBD1. CDR3 size: 18 residues. Germline V lookup: CDR1 LGHNA, CDR2 YNFKEQ. Trimming at V came to 4 bases and at J to 2 bases, leaving 10 bases not matched to a gene.

The V call is TRBV5-6, the J call TRBJ2-3, with D possibly matching TRBD2 (7 bases). The V end lost 0 bases, the J end lost 1 base, and 9 bases lay between the germline ends. The CDR3 extends over 15 amino acids. The germline V gene has CDR1 SGHDT and CDR2 YYEEEE. The chain's CDR3 is CASSLEGGRTDTQYF. CDR3 DNA sequence: TGTGCCAGCAGCTTGGAGGGGGGGCGCACAGATACGCAGTATTTT.

This clone was picked up a small number of times. The chain recombines TRBV11-2 with TRBJ1-1; 9 bases map to TRBD1. This CDR3 spans 13 amino acids. Germline CDR1 SGHAT, CDR2 FQNNGV. V dropped 0 bases and J dropped 11; count of bases not matched to a gene: 4. The CDR3 DNA reads TGTGCCAGCAGCTTAGATCATGGGACAGGGGCTTTCTTT. This sequence encodes CASSLDHGTGAFF.

J is TRBJ2-3 and V is TRBV15; 16 bases align to TRBD2. Losses at the gene ends were 3 bases for V and 7 bases for J; bases not matched to a gene: 10. CDR1 is LNHNV and CDR2 is YYDKDF in the germline V gene (reference sequence). This CDR3 has 18 residues. CDR3 coding DNA: TGTGCCACCAGCAGGGGCCTAGGGACTAGCGGGAGGGCCAATACGCAGTATTTT. Protein sequence: CATSRGLGTSGRANTQYF.

The CDR3 spells CASSDRAMDTEAFF. In DNA, the CDR3 is TGTGCCAGCAGTGACAGGGCGATGGACACTGAAGCTTTCTTT. The V call is TRBV9, the J call TRBJ1-1, with 7 positions matching TRBD1. J lost 3 bases, V lost 5 bases, and 7 bases had no gene match. There are 14 residues in the CDR3. Germline loops: CDR1 SGDLS, CDR2 YYNGEE.

The genes are TRBV5-5 and TRBJ2-5; a possible D gene is TRBD1 (6 bases). Germline V gene sequence: CDR1 SGHKS, CDR2 YYEKEE (reference sequence). V lost 4 bases and J lost 4, with 14 bases in between. The CDR3 loop spans 14 amino acids. The CDR3 here is CASSDRQAGETQYF. CDR3 sequence (DNA): TGTGCCAGCAGCGACAGACAGGCCGGAGAGACCCAGTACTTC.

The rearrangement links TRBV18 to TRBJ1-2; 8 positions match TRBD1. Germline loops: CDR1 KGHSH, CDR2 LQKENI. CDR3 size: 14 residues. Losses at the gene ends were 3 bases for V and 7 bases for J; bases not matched to a gene: 7. The CDR3 DNA reads as TGTGCCAGCTCACCCTACGGGACAGGAAGTGGCTACACCTTC. Translated: CASSPYGTGSGYTF.

This chain joins TRBV27 and TRBJ2-5; tentatively, D is TRBD2 (6 bases). The DNA matches TRBJ2-7 better at its end, which makes the J call doubtful. CDR1 MNHEY and CDR2 SMNVEV come from the germline V gene (reference sequence). There are 14 residues in the CDR3. CDR3 nucleotide sequence: TGTGCCAGCAGGTGGGCGGGGCATGCCTACGAGCAGTACTTC. The encoded protein is CASRWAGHAYEQYF.

Turning to this clone: The junction does not match germline at one end; this may be a read error. The chain joins TRBV7-9 to TRBJ2-3; 7 nucleotides agree with TRBD2. The CDR3 loop spans 16 amino acids. Germline V gene sequence: CDR1 SEHNR, CDR2 FQNEAQ (reference sequence). CDR3 DNA sequence: TGTTCCAGCAGCTTATTTTGGGGGGGGATCACAGATACGCAGTATTTT. It translates to CSSSLFWGGITDTQYF.

This rearrangement joins TRBV28 to TRBJ2-7; 8 bases are shared with TRBD1. This CDR3 is 14 amino acids long. Germline values: CDR1 MDHEN, CDR2 SYDVKM. With V trimmed by 7 bases and J by 4 bases, 9 bases remained unmatched. The CDR3 DNA follows: TGTGCCAGCACCATGACAGGGGTACGGTACGAGCAGTACTTC. Amino acids: CASTMTGVRYEQYF.

The chain carries TRBV7-8 and TRBJ1-4; 7 bases are shared with TRBD1. This CDR3 comprises 16 residues. Germline values: CDR1 SGHVS, CDR2 FQNEAQ. Trimming took 5 bases from V and 5 from J; bases not matched to a gene: 11. This chain's CDR3 is CASSQGQIGPNEKLFF. In nucleotides, the CDR3 is TGTGCCAGCAGCCAGGGACAGATAGGGCCCAATGAAAAACTGTTTTTT.

The gene calls are TRBV27 and TRBJ1-1; a weak D match, TRBD1 (5 bases). The CDR3 extends over 13 amino acids. CDR1 is MNHEY and CDR2 is SMNVEV in the germline V gene (reference sequence). The germline V and J ends were trimmed by 6 bases and 4 bases, with 12 bases remaining between them. The DNA of the CDR3 is TGTGCCAGCAGCCAGGGTTTCGCCACTGAAGCTTTCTTT. Its protein product is CASSQGFATEAFF.

V usage is TRBV5-1 and J usage is TRBJ2-1; 7 nucleotides match TRBD2. This CDR3 has 16 amino acids. Germline CDR1 is SGHRS and CDR2 is YFSETQ. J was trimmed by 4 bases and V by 1 base; bases with no gene match: 8. CDR3 bases: TGCGCCAGCAGCTTGTTTGGCGGGGGAGGGTACAATGAGCAGTTCTTC. Its protein is CASSLFGGGGYNEQFF.

The chain is built from TRBV5-5 and TRBJ2-2, with no clear D. V was shortened by 1 base and J by 6 bases, with 13 bases between the two germline ends. The CDR3 is 15 amino acids. Germline lookup yields CDR1 SGHKS and CDR2 YYEKEE (reference sequence). For the CDR3, the DNA is TGTGCCAGCAGCTTGTCCGCCCTATCCCCCGGGGAGCTGTTTTTT. This codes for CASSLSALSPGELFF.

V and J are TRBV5-5 and TRBJ1-6; D perhaps matches TRBD1 (5 bases). The ends were cut back, 2 bases at V and 3 bases at J, with 9 bases in the middle. CDR1 is SGHKS and CDR2 is YYEKEE in the germline V gene (reference sequence). The CDR3 spans 15 residues. In nucleotides, the CDR3 is TGTGCCAGCAGCTTCCCGGGACTCTATAATTCACCCCTCCACTTT. Its protein is CASSFPGLYNSPLHF.

This CDR3 is CAPSDRKYNEQFF. The CDR3 DNA sequence: TGTGCCCCAAGCGACAGGAAGTACAATGAGCAGTTCTTC. V and J are TRBV19 and TRBJ2-1, with TRBD1 as a possible D gene (6 bases). Germline-derived CDR1 and CDR2 are LNHDA and SQIVND (reference sequence). The CDR3 has 13 amino acids. The V end lost 11 bases, the J end lost 4 bases, and 15 bases lay between the germline ends. The full variable domain, rest sourced from reference TRBV19 and TRBJ2-1, is DGGITQSPKYLFRKEGQNVTLSCEQNLNHDAMYWYRQDPGQGLRLIYYSQIVNDFQKGDIAEGYSVSREKKESFPLTVTSAQKNPTAFYLCAPSDRKYNEQFFGPGTRLTVL.

This chain joins TRBV13 and TRBJ1-2; D perhaps matches TRBD1 (5 bases). The germline gives CDR1 PRHDT, CDR2 FYEKMQ (reference sequence). V was pared by 5 bases and J by 2 bases, with 15 bases between. The CDR3 extends over 15 amino acids. Written as DNA, the CDR3 is TGTGCCAGCAGCGCGGGACTCGCCTACAACTATGGCTACACCTTC. Amino acids: CASSAGLAYNYGYTF.

The chain has TRBV7-9 and TRBJ2-5; possible D gene TRBD1, 6 bases. This CDR3 contains 14 residues. With 3 bases removed from V and 1 base from J, the gap between germline ends came to 9 bases. Looked up from germline, CDR1 is SEHNR and CDR2 is FQNEAQ (reference sequence). The CDR3 loop reads CASSLGATQETQYF. The DNA of the CDR3 is TGTGCCAGCAGCTTGGGGGCAACCCAAGAGACCCAGTACTTC.

The chain links TRBV30 to TRBJ1-5; 7 bases line up with TRBD1. The CDR3 length is 14 residues. Losses at the gene ends were 4 bases for V and 7 bases for J; bases not matched to a gene: 10. The germline V gene encodes CDR1 GTSNPN and CDR2 SVGIG (reference sequence). The CDR3 reads CAWTPGGSGQPQHF. The CDR3 nucleotides read TGTGCCTGGACTCCAGGGGGGTCAGGACAGCCCCAGCATTTT.

The chain recombines TRBV9 with TRBJ2-1, with 7 bases matching TRBD2. V gave up 2 bases and J gave up 5 bases; unmatched junction bases: 10. The germline V gene encodes CDR1 SGDLS and CDR2 YYNGEE. The CDR3 contains 16 residues. The CDR3 spells CASSVDGGRRNNEQFF. CDR3 nucleotide sequence: TGTGCCAGCAGCGTTGATGGCGGGAGACGGAACAATGAGCAGTTCTTC.

This chain links TRBV9 with TRBJ1-4; a possible D gene is TRBD1 (5 bases). Germline CDR1 reads SGDLS; CDR2 reads YYNGEE. CDR3 length equals 15 residues. V was pared by 1 base and J by 0 bases, with 7 bases between. The CDR3 loop is CASSVSGATNEKLFF. CDR3 bases: TGTGCCAGCAGCGTATCGGGGGCAACTAATGAAAAACTGTTTTTT.

The rearrangement uses TRBV15 and TRBJ2-6; 7 nucleotides align to TRBD1. Trimming took 3 bases from V and 3 from J; bases not matched to a gene: 5. Germline V gene data show CDR1 as LNHNV and CDR2 as YYDKDF (reference sequence). This CDR3 has 16 amino acids. The CDR3 protein is CATSRMTGNGANVLTF. The CDR3 DNA reads TGTGCCACCAGCAGGATGACAGGGAATGGGGCCAACGTCCTGACTTTC.

The chain couples TRBV7-9 to TRBJ2-7, with D possibly being TRBD2 (6 bases). V shed 5 bases and J shed 5 bases, with 19 bases lying between them. CDR1 and CDR2 (germline): SEHNR, FQNEAQ (reference sequence). The CDR3 is made up of 15 amino acids. Written as DNA, the CDR3 is TGTGCCAGCAGCCGCTCAGGAGGGAATTACGACGAGCAGTACTTC. It translates to CASSRSGGNYDEQYF.

This clone was observed a few times. CDR3 in amino acids: CASSQDLRDRVTPEAFF. CDR3 coding DNA: TGCGCCAGCAGCCAAGATCTTCGCGACAGGGTGACCCCTGAAGCTTTCTTT. The chain has TRBV4-3 and TRBJ1-1; 7 positions agree with TRBD1. V lost 0 bases, J lost 6 bases, and 13 bases stayed unmatched. The CDR3 loop spans 17 amino acids. Germline CDR1 is LGHNA and CDR2 is YSLEER.

This clone was observed once. This chain joins TRBV9 and TRBJ1-2; the D is unclear. The CDR3 runs 14 residues. V gave up 4 bases and J gave up 1 base, with 11 bases separating them. From germline, CDR1 is SGDLS and CDR2 YYNGEE. CDR3 residues: CASSPTDFNYGYTF. CDR3 DNA: TGTGCCAGCAGCCCCACGGACTTTAACTATGGCTACACCTTC.

This clone was observed once. The J gene is TRBJ2-7, the V gene TRBV4-1; 9 nucleotides line up with TRBD1. This CDR3 is built from 15 residues. Trimming at V came to 3 bases and at J to 3 bases, leaving 6 bases not matched to a gene. Germline assignment: CDR1 MGHRA and CDR2 YSYEKL. CDR3 sequence (DNA): TGCGCCAGCAGCCAGGAGGGACAGGGCCACTACGAGCAGTACTTC. Translating gives CASSQEGQGHYEQYF.